A selection of T cell receptor beta chains follows, all from one sample in a study of beta chain features in type 1 diabetes. Assay used: immunoSEQ multiplex PCR; TCRdb lists only in-frame clones, some missing. This table holds about 660,000 clones, about an eighth found once. Sequenced: naive CD4+ T cells from blood. These receptors all stem from a man between 18 and 29 years old with type 1 diabetes. The CDR3 runs from the conserved cysteine through the conserved F or W. D genes are given only for firm matches. Clone sizes are given selectively: once, few, many, or a class where the clone is expanded.

v_call	d_call	j_call	clone_size	cdr3_nt	cdr3_aa
TRBV5-1	-	TRBJ2-5	few	TGCGCCAGCAAGTTGGCGGGCACTCGGCAAGAGACCCAGTACTTC	CASKLAGTRQETQYF
TRBV6-1	-	TRBJ2-1	-	TGTGCCAGCAGTGCTACACCGCGGCAGGGAATCAATGAGCAGTTCTTC	CASSATPRQGINEQFF
TRBV27	-	TRBJ1-5	few	TGCGTTACCGGGGAGAGCAATCAGCCCCAGCATTTT	CVTGESNQPQHF
TRBV15	-	TRBJ1-4	few	TGTGCCACCAGCAGAGGAGACACCAATGAAAAACTGTTTTTT	CATSRGDTNEKLFF
TRBV6-5	-	TRBJ2-3	-	TGTGCCAGCAGTTCACTAGGGGGGGGCACAGATACGCAGTATTTT	CASSSLGGGTDTQYF
TRBV30	TRBD1	TRBJ1-2	-	TGTGCCTGCAGGGGGCGGGATGGCTACACCTTC	CACRGRDGYTF
TRBV7-2	-	TRBJ1-6	-	TGTGCCAGCAGCTTAAGTGGATGGCAGGGAGGTTCACCCCTCCACTTT	CASSLSGWQGGSPLHF
TRBV7-9	-	TRBJ1-2	few	TGTGCCAGCAGCATTCAGGATAACTATGGCTACACCTTC	CASSIQDNYGYTF
TRBV7-2	-	TRBJ1-5	-	TGTGCCAGCAGCTTTCAACCTGGGTCCCAGCATTTT	CASSFQPGSQHF
TRBV14	TRBD1	TRBJ2-1	few	TGTGCCAGCAGCCAAGATTTGGACAGGGCAGGCTATGAGCAGTTCTTC	CASSQDLDRAGYEQFF
TRBV28	-	TRBJ2-7	-	TGTGCCAGCAGTTTGGCCTCCTACGAGCAGTACTTC	CASSLASYEQYF
TRBV9	-	TRBJ1-4	-	TGTGCCAGCAGCGTAGACAGGGATGGGGAAAAACTGTTTTTT	CASSVDRDGEKLFF
TRBV6-5	TRBD1	TRBJ1-5	-	TGTGCCAGCAGTTACGCTTCAGGGGGCGATCAGCCCCAGCATTTT	CASSYASGGDQPQHF
TRBV6-6	-	TRBJ2-5	few	TGTGCCAGCAGTTACTCCGGCGGGGCCCAGAGGACCCAGTACTTC	CASSYSGGAQRTQYF
TRBV12-5	-	TRBJ2-2	-	TGTGCTAGTGGTCGAGACACTGGGGAGCTGTTTTTT	CASGRDTGELFF
TRBV29-1	-	TRBJ2-1	few	TGCAGCGTCCAGGGTCGATCCTACAATGAGCAGTTCTTC	CSVQGRSYNEQFF
TRBV5-1	-	TRBJ2-3	-	TGCGCCAGCAGCTTTGCCGGGAAGGGGACAGATACGCAGTATTTT	CASSFAGKGTDTQYF
TRBV11-2	TRBD1	TRBJ2-7	few	TGTGCCAGCAGCGAGGACAGGGGTCGACGCGAGCAGTACTTC	CASSEDRGRREQYF
TRBV30	-	TRBJ1-2	-	TGTGCCTGGGGACATAAGGACAGCCGTCACTATGGCTACACCTTC	CAWGHKDSRHYGYTF
TRBV4-1	TRBD1	TRBJ2-3	few	TGCGCCAGCAGCGATCGGACAGGGGGCTCAGCAGATACGCAGTATTTT	CASSDRTGGSADTQYF
TRBV25-1	-	TRBJ1-6	-	TGTGCCAGCACTATAGGGGATTCACCCCTCCACTTT	CASTIGDSPLHF
TRBV21-1	-	TRBJ1-1	few	TGTGCCAGCAGCGCCACAGGGAGAACTGAAGCTTTCTTT	CASSATGRTEAFF
TRBV7-9	-	TRBJ2-3	-	TGTGCCAGCACCGCGGTGGGGGGCCCGGGTACGCAGTATTTT	CASTAVGGPGTQYF
TRBV19	TRBD1	TRBJ2-1	few	TGTGCCACCCGGACAGGATACTACAATGAGCAGTTCTTC	CATRTGYYNEQFF
TRBV7-3	-	TRBJ2-3	-	TGTGCCAGCAGCTTAATCGGTGGGTGGGGCACAGATACGCAGTATTTT	CASSLIGGWGTDTQYF
TRBV25-1	TRBD2	TRBJ2-1	-	TGTGCCAGCACGCTAGCGGGGGGTAATGAGCAGTTCTTC	CASTLAGGNEQFF
TRBV5-6	-	TRBJ2-5	-	TGTGCCAGCAGCTTGGCCGGCTTACGGGCGTACCAAGAGACCCAGTACTTC	CASSLAGLRAYQETQYF
TRBV7-2	-	TRBJ2-3	-	TGTGCCAGCAGCTTAAGGCCCCCGGACACAGATACGCAGTATTTT	CASSLRPPDTDTQYF
TRBV10-3	TRBD1	TRBJ1-5	-	TGTGCCATCAGTGACGGACAGGGGGCGAGCAATCAGCCCCAGCATTTT	CAISDGQGASNQPQHF
TRBV5-1	-	TRBJ2-7	few	TGCGCCAGCAGTGGGTCGACGGGGAATCTACGGGAGCAGTACTTC	CASSGSTGNLREQYF
TRBV5-1	TRBD1	TRBJ1-1	-	TGCGCCAGCAGCTTCCAGGGGGCGGATAACACTGAAGCTTTCTTT	CASSFQGADNTEAFF
TRBV20-1	-	TRBJ2-7	few	TGCAGTGCTATACAGGGAAACGAGCAGTACTTC	CSAIQGNEQYF
TRBV7-2	-	TRBJ2-1	few	TGTGCCAGCAGCCCCTGGACAGCACAGCAGTTCTTC	CASSPWTAQQFF
TRBV9	TRBD2	TRBJ2-7	-	TGTGCCAGCAGCGTAGCCCCTAGCGGGAGTTGGTCTGGTCGGTCCTACGAGCAGTACTTC	CASSVAPSGSWSGRSYEQYF
TRBV7-2	-	TRBJ2-2	-	TGTGCCAGCAGATACCGGACCATTAGAGCCGGGGAGCTGTTTTTT	CASRYRTIRAGELFF
TRBV30	TRBD2	TRBJ2-3	-	TGTGCCTGCGAGCGGGGGGGCGGAGATACGCAGTATTTT	CACERGGGDTQYF
TRBV7-9	-	TRBJ2-7	few	TGTGCCAGCAGCCGCCAGGGGACCTACGAGCAGTACTTC	CASSRQGTYEQYF
TRBV5-1	-	TRBJ2-3	-	TGCGCCAGCAGCTGGAGCGGTGGCACAGATACGCAGTATTTT	CASSWSGGTDTQYF
TRBV9	TRBD2	TRBJ2-5	-	TGTGCCAGCAGCGTCACTAGCGGGGGATCTGGAGAGACCCAGTACTTC	CASSVTSGGSGETQYF
TRBV7-3	-	TRBJ2-2	-	TGTGCCAGCAGCTTAGTCAGGGCCACCGGGGAGCTGTTTTTT	CASSLVRATGELFF
TRBV6-1	-	TRBJ1-2	-	TGTGCCAGCAGGGCTCTGGGACTGGTTAACTATGGCTACACCTTC	CASRALGLVNYGYTF